Listed below are T cell receptor beta chains from one sample, sequenced in a study of CD8 T cells in Susac syndrome. TCRdb reprocessed the immunoSEQ multiplex PCR reads with MiXCR, giving one entry per CDR3 protein. The sample lists 69,000 or so distinct CDR3 sequences, approximately 95% occurring once. Input material: CD8+ T cells from PBMCs. The receptors derive from a human donor in good health. Both conserved end residues are part of each CDR3. A D gene is named only where the DNA matches it firmly. Not every row has a clone size; where given, it reads once, few, many or a size class.

clone_size: .; j_call: TRBJ2-3; v_call: TRBV15; d_call: .; cdr3_aa: CATSRDHDTQYF; cdr3_nt: TGTGCCACCAGCAGAGATCACGATACGCAGTATTTT
clone_size: .; j_call: TRBJ2-3; v_call: TRBV7-8; d_call: TRBD1; cdr3_aa: CATGMGLRTGTRGTDTQYF; cdr3_nt: TGTGCCACCGGAATGGGATTGCGGACAGGCACTCGGGGCACAGATACGCAGTATTTT
clone_size: once; j_call: TRBJ1-3; v_call: TRBV4-1; d_call: .; cdr3_aa: CASSPDSYSGNTIYF; cdr3_nt: TGCGCCAGCAGCCCCGACAGTTACTCTGGAAACACCATATATTTT
clone_size: .; j_call: TRBJ1-2; v_call: TRBV6-5; d_call: .; cdr3_aa: CASSYSSNNYGYTF; cdr3_nt: TGTGCCAGCAGTTACTCTAGCAACAACTATGGCTACACCTTC
clone_size: .; j_call: TRBJ1-1; v_call: TRBV23-1; d_call: .; cdr3_aa: CASSQGGKNTEAFF; cdr3_nt: TGCGCCAGCAGTCAAGGGGGGAAGAACACTGAAGCTTTCTTT
clone_size: .; j_call: TRBJ2-7; v_call: TRBV29-1; d_call: TRBD2; cdr3_aa: CSARTSESYEQYF; cdr3_nt: TGCAGCGCTCGGACTAGCGAGAGCTACGAGCAGTACTTC
clone_size: .; j_call: TRBJ2-2; v_call: TRBV18; d_call: TRBD2; cdr3_aa: CASSPLGLAGANTGELFF; cdr3_nt: TGTGCCAGCTCACCCTTGGGACTAGCGGGGGCGAACACCGGGGAGCTGTTTTTT
clone_size: .; j_call: TRBJ1-1; v_call: TRBV30; d_call: .; cdr3_aa: CAWTILRGTEAFF; cdr3_nt: TGTGCCTGGACTATCCTCAGGGGCACTGAAGCTTTCTTT
clone_size: .; j_call: TRBJ2-6; v_call: TRBV7-3; d_call: TRBD2; cdr3_aa: CASSLLGPGGSGANVLTF; cdr3_nt: TGTGCCAGCAGCTTACTAGGACCGGGAGGCTCTGGGGCCAACGTCCTGACTTTC
clone_size: .; j_call: TRBJ1-5; v_call: TRBV7-8; d_call: .; cdr3_aa: CASSLAPGVFQPQHF; cdr3_nt: TGTGCCAGCAGCTTAGCTCCCGGGGTATTTCAGCCCCAGCATTTT
clone_size: .; j_call: TRBJ2-7; v_call: TRBV27; d_call: TRBD1; cdr3_aa: CASSPTGTGHEQYF; cdr3_nt: TGTGCCAGCAGTCCGACCGGGACAGGGCACGAGCAGTACTTC
clone_size: .; j_call: TRBJ2-1; v_call: TRBV5-1; d_call: TRBD2; cdr3_aa: CASSYATSGPADEQFF; cdr3_nt: TGCGCCAGCAGCTACGCGACTAGCGGCCCGGCGGATGAGCAGTTCTTC
clone_size: .; j_call: TRBJ2-1; v_call: TRBV9; d_call: .; cdr3_aa: CASSVEIYNEQFF; cdr3_nt: TGTGCCAGCAGCGTAGAGATATACAATGAGCAGTTCTTC
clone_size: .; j_call: TRBJ2-7; v_call: TRBV4-1; d_call: .; cdr3_aa: CASSLEDSQSHEQYF; cdr3_nt: TGCGCCAGCAGCCTAGAGGACTCCCAGAGCCACGAGCAGTACTTC
clone_size: .; j_call: TRBJ2-1; v_call: TRBV4-3; d_call: .; cdr3_aa: CASSQAFDEQFF; cdr3_nt: TGCGCCAGCAGCCAAGCCTTTGACGAGCAGTTCTTC
clone_size: .; j_call: TRBJ2-7; v_call: TRBV24-1; d_call: .; cdr3_aa: CATSPGNYEQYF; cdr3_nt: TGTGCCACCTCCCCAGGAAACTACGAGCAGTACTTC
clone_size: .; j_call: TRBJ2-2; v_call: TRBV10-2; d_call: .; cdr3_aa: CASSESLVSLTGELFF; cdr3_nt: TGCGCCAGCAGTGAGTCGTTGGTCAGCCTCACCGGGGAGCTGTTTTTT
clone_size: .; j_call: TRBJ2-5; v_call: TRBV7-8; d_call: .; cdr3_aa: CASSLLGGLVETQYF; cdr3_nt: TGTGCCAGCAGCTTACTCGGAGGACTCGTGGAGACCCAGTACTTC
clone_size: .; j_call: TRBJ1-2; v_call: TRBV28; d_call: .; cdr3_aa: CASSLKRGRIYGYTF; cdr3_nt: TGTGCCAGCAGTTTAAAGCGGGGGCGAATATATGGCTACACCTTC
clone_size: .; j_call: TRBJ1-6; v_call: TRBV7-9; d_call: TRBD1; cdr3_aa: CASSPPTGADNSPLHF; cdr3_nt: TGTGCCAGCAGCCCCCCGACAGGGGCGGATAATTCACCCCTCCACTTT
clone_size: .; j_call: TRBJ2-1; v_call: TRBV7-9; d_call: TRBD2; cdr3_aa: CASSLGLAGGSSYNEQFF; cdr3_nt: TGTGCCAGCAGCTTAGGACTAGCGGGGGGGAGCTCCTACAATGAGCAGTTCTTC
clone_size: .; j_call: TRBJ1-2; v_call: TRBV7-3; d_call: .; cdr3_aa: CASSLRFEVNYGYTF; cdr3_nt: TGTGCCAGCAGCTTAAGGTTCGAGGTTAACTATGGCTACACCTTC
clone_size: .; j_call: TRBJ1-2; v_call: TRBV10-3; d_call: .; cdr3_aa: CAISVQVGVNYGYTF; cdr3_nt: TGTGCCATCAGCGTTCAGGTCGGGGTTAACTATGGCTACACCTTC
clone_size: .; j_call: TRBJ2-7; v_call: TRBV6-1; d_call: .; cdr3_aa: CASSEALRVKYF; cdr3_nt: TGTGCCAGCAGTGAAGCGCTTCGGGTGAAGTACTTC
clone_size: .; j_call: TRBJ1-1; v_call: TRBV9; d_call: .; cdr3_aa: CASSSGLNTEAFF; cdr3_nt: TGTGCCAGCAGCTCGGGCCTGAACACTGAAGCTTTCTTT
clone_size: .; j_call: TRBJ2-7; v_call: TRBV3-1; d_call: .; cdr3_aa: CASSPSFGSYEQYF; cdr3_nt: TGTGCCAGCAGCCCCTCATTCGGATCCTACGAGCAGTACTTC
clone_size: once; j_call: TRBJ2-1; v_call: TRBV29-1; d_call: .; cdr3_aa: CSVADSYNEQFF; cdr3_nt: TGCAGCGTTGCTGACTCTTACAATGAGCAGTTCTTC
clone_size: .; j_call: TRBJ1-1; v_call: TRBV9; d_call: .; cdr3_aa: CASSVVGDTEAFF; cdr3_nt: TGTGCCAGCAGCGTAGTCGGGGACACTGAAGCTTTCTTT
clone_size: .; j_call: TRBJ1-1; v_call: TRBV27; d_call: .; cdr3_aa: CASKYAESLSKNTEAFF; cdr3_nt: TGTGCCAGCAAATACGCGGAGAGTCTAAGCAAGAACACTGAAGCTTTCTTT
clone_size: .; j_call: TRBJ2-5; v_call: TRBV7-7; d_call: TRBD2; cdr3_aa: CASSIRLAGGETQYF; cdr3_nt: TGTGCTAGCAGCATCCGACTAGCGGGAGGGGAGACCCAGTACTTC
clone_size: .; j_call: TRBJ2-1; v_call: TRBV27; d_call: .; cdr3_aa: CASRHDRNSYNEQFF; cdr3_nt: TGTGCCAGCAGGCACGACAGGAATTCCTACAATGAGCAGTTCTTC
clone_size: .; j_call: TRBJ1-1; v_call: TRBV28; d_call: .; cdr3_aa: CASSLSLPPTEAFF; cdr3_nt: TGTGCCAGCAGTTTATCGTTACCCCCAACTGAAGCTTTCTTT
clone_size: .; j_call: TRBJ2-6; v_call: TRBV7-9; d_call: .; cdr3_aa: CASSSPDSGANVLTF; cdr3_nt: TGTGCCAGCAGCTCCCCGGACTCGGGGGCCAACGTCCTGACTTTC
clone_size: .; j_call: TRBJ2-7; v_call: TRBV27; d_call: .; cdr3_aa: CASSLLGGHYEQYF; cdr3_nt: TGTGCCAGCAGCCTCCTGGGGGGGCACTACGAGCAGTACTTC
clone_size: .; j_call: TRBJ1-1; v_call: TRBV3-1; d_call: .; cdr3_aa: CASSQEGATNTEAFF; cdr3_nt: TGTGCCAGCAGCCAAGAGGGGGCAACGAACACTGAAGCTTTCTTT
clone_size: .; j_call: TRBJ2-1; v_call: TRBV6-6; d_call: .; cdr3_aa: CASSYPPAPGNEQFF; cdr3_nt: TGTGCCAGCAGTTACCCCCCGGCGCCGGGGAATGAGCAGTTCTTC
clone_size: .; j_call: TRBJ2-7; v_call: TRBV20-1; d_call: TRBD2; cdr3_aa: CSARAASGSYEQYF; cdr3_nt: TGCAGTGCTAGGGCGGCTAGCGGTTCCTACGAGCAGTACTTC
clone_size: .; j_call: TRBJ2-3; v_call: TRBV7-2; d_call: .; cdr3_aa: CASSQYTDTQYF; cdr3_nt: TGTGCCAGCAGCCAATACACAGATACGCAGTATTTT
clone_size: .; j_call: TRBJ2-1; v_call: TRBV15; d_call: .; cdr3_aa: CATSRDDFYEQFF; cdr3_nt: TGTGCCACCAGCAGAGATGACTTCTATGAGCAGTTCTTC
clone_size: .; j_call: TRBJ1-3; v_call: TRBV7-9; d_call: .; cdr3_aa: CASPDLPSSENTIYF; cdr3_nt: TGTGCCAGCCCAGATTTACCGAGCTCTGAAAACACCATATATTTT
clone_size: .; j_call: TRBJ1-6; v_call: TRBV30; d_call: .; cdr3_aa: CAWEEFSPLHF; cdr3_nt: TGTGCCTGGGAGGAGTTTTCACCCCTCCACTTT